The rows below give T cell receptor beta chains drawn from one sample of a study of cytomegalovirus exposure and HLA in healthy donors. Sequenced by immunoSEQ multiplex PCR; TCRdb stores in-frame clones only, minus some. The top ten hold approximately 1.3% of the sample, which has under 200,000 clones, roughly 80% seen once. Sample: PBMCs. The receptor set was obtained from a man aged 50-59 years in good health and CMV-seropositive. CDR3s include the opening cysteine and the closing phenylalanine or tryptophan. A D gene is named only where the DNA matches it firmly. The size field is filled for only some rows; it gives once, few, many or a size class.

clone size: .
J gene: TRBJ2-2
V gene: TRBV29-1
D gene: .
CDR3 protein: CSGTDTGELFF
CDR3 DNA: TGCAGCGGGACAGATACCGGGGAGCTGTTTTTT

clone size: .
J gene: TRBJ1-6
V gene: TRBV30
D gene: .
CDR3 protein: CAWRGGGNFSPLHF
CDR3 DNA: TGTGCCTGGAGGGGTGGCGGGAATTTTTCACCCCTCCACTTT

clone size: .
J gene: TRBJ2-5
V gene: TRBV27
D gene: TRBD2
CDR3 protein: CASSSSGSRTEETQYF
CDR3 DNA: TGTGCCAGCAGTTCTAGCGGGAGTAGGACAGAAGAGACCCAGTACTTC

clone size: once
J gene: TRBJ2-2
V gene: TRBV5-4
D gene: TRBD2
CDR3 protein: CASSLGLAGATGELFF
CDR3 DNA: TGTGCCAGCAGCTTGGGACTAGCGGGAGCCACCGGGGAGCTGTTTTTT

clone size: few
J gene: TRBJ2-5
V gene: TRBV6-5
D gene: TRBD2
CDR3 protein: CASSNRDYGQETQYF
CDR3 DNA: TGTGCCAGCAGTAACCGGGACTACGGCCAAGAGACCCAGTACTTC

clone size: .
J gene: TRBJ2-7
V gene: TRBV7-2
D gene: .
CDR3 protein: CASSLKGAGREEQYF
CDR3 DNA: TGTGCCAGCAGCTTAAAGGGCGCAGGGCGAGAGGAGCAGTACTTC

clone size: .
J gene: TRBJ2-4
V gene: TRBV28
D gene: .
CDR3 protein: CASSGGSSKNIQYF
CDR3 DNA: TGTGCCAGCTCTGGGGGCTCGTCCAAAAACATTCAGTACTTC

clone size: .
J gene: TRBJ2-2
V gene: TRBV4-3
D gene: TRBD2
CDR3 protein: CASSRGGGELFF
CDR3 DNA: TGCGCCAGCAGCCGGGGGGGCGGGGAGCTGTTTTTT

clone size: .
J gene: TRBJ2-7
V gene: TRBV2
D gene: .
CDR3 protein: CASSGTGTPYEQYF
CDR3 DNA: TGTGCCAGCAGTGGAACAGGCACTCCCTACGAGCAGTACTTC

clone size: .
J gene: TRBJ1-4
V gene: TRBV7-9
D gene: .
CDR3 protein: CASSSSVPNEKLFF
CDR3 DNA: TGTGCCAGCAGCAGCTCGGTGCCCAATGAAAAACTGTTTTTT

clone size: few
J gene: TRBJ1-2
V gene: TRBV28
D gene: .
CDR3 protein: CASTPGYGYTF
CDR3 DNA: TGTGCCAGCACACCAGGCTATGGCTACACCTTC

clone size: .
J gene: TRBJ1-2
V gene: TRBV6-5
D gene: TRBD1
CDR3 protein: CASSAQQGADYGYTF
CDR3 DNA: TGTGCCAGCAGCGCCCAACAGGGGGCAGACTATGGCTACACCTTC

clone size: .
J gene: TRBJ2-7
V gene: TRBV5-1
D gene: TRBD1
CDR3 protein: CASSFNSGTGGGEQYF
CDR3 DNA: TGCGCCAGCAGCTTCAATTCCGGGACAGGGGGCGGCGAGCAGTACTTC

clone size: .
J gene: TRBJ2-1
V gene: TRBV5-1
D gene: TRBD2
CDR3 protein: CASSQDPSGLQNEQFF
CDR3 DNA: TGCGCCAGCAGCCAAGACCCTAGCGGCCTACAGAATGAGCAGTTCTTC

clone size: .
J gene: TRBJ2-7
V gene: TRBV29-1
D gene: TRBD1
CDR3 protein: CSAGAAGGSYEQYF
CDR3 DNA: TGCAGCGCCGGAGCGGCAGGGGGTTCCTACGAGCAGTACTTC

clone size: .
J gene: TRBJ2-1
V gene: TRBV7-9
D gene: TRBD2
CDR3 protein: CASSFLAGYNEQFF
CDR3 DNA: TGTGCCAGCAGCTTTCTAGCGGGGTACAATGAGCAGTTCTTC

clone size: few
J gene: TRBJ1-2
V gene: TRBV2
D gene: TRBD1
CDR3 protein: CASSVGQSYGYTF
CDR3 DNA: TGTGCCAGCAGTGTGGGACAGTCCTATGGCTACACCTTC

clone size: once
J gene: TRBJ1-1
V gene: TRBV30
D gene: .
CDR3 protein: CAWGHTRNTEAFF
CDR3 DNA: TGTGCGTGGGGGCATACTCGTAACACTGAAGCTTTCTTT

clone size: .
J gene: TRBJ2-3
V gene: TRBV7-8
D gene: .
CDR3 protein: CASSPGRWGTDTQYF
CDR3 DNA: TGTGCCAGCAGCCCCGGGAGATGGGGCACAGATACGCAGTATTTT

clone size: .
J gene: TRBJ1-4
V gene: TRBV28
D gene: TRBD1
CDR3 protein: CASIPDRGTNEKLFF
CDR3 DNA: TGTGCCAGCATTCCGGACAGGGGAACTAATGAAAAACTGTTTTTT

clone size: .
J gene: TRBJ2-3
V gene: TRBV6-5
D gene: .
CDR3 protein: CASSYYNTDTQYF
CDR3 DNA: TGTGCCAGCAGTTATTACAACACAGATACGCAGTATTTT

clone size: .
J gene: TRBJ2-1
V gene: TRBV11-1
D gene: TRBD1
CDR3 protein: CASSRPGTGGHNEQFF
CDR3 DNA: TGTGCCAGCAGCCGCCCCGGGACAGGGGGCCACAATGAGCAGTTCTTC

clone size: .
J gene: TRBJ2-7
V gene: TRBV30
D gene: TRBD1
CDR3 protein: CAWGHLTGALSYEQYF
CDR3 DNA: TGTGCCTGGGGACATCTAACAGGGGCCCTATCCTACGAGCAGTACTTC

clone size: .
J gene: TRBJ1-1
V gene: TRBV5-1
D gene: TRBD1
CDR3 protein: CASSYDRGRTEAFF
CDR3 DNA: TGCGCCAGCAGCTACGACAGGGGGAGAACTGAAGCTTTCTTT

clone size: .
J gene: TRBJ1-4
V gene: TRBV13
D gene: .
CDR3 protein: CASSVGGRDEKLFF
CDR3 DNA: TGTGCCAGCAGCGTAGGCGGGAGGGATGAAAAACTGTTTTTT

clone size: few
J gene: TRBJ2-6
V gene: TRBV6-5
D gene: .
CDR3 protein: CASGDPGANVLTF
CDR3 DNA: TGTGCCAGCGGAGACCCTGGGGCCAACGTCCTGACTTTC

clone size: .
J gene: TRBJ2-1
V gene: TRBV7-2
D gene: TRBD2
CDR3 protein: CASSLVGLAGGSYNEQFF
CDR3 DNA: TGTGCCAGCAGCTTAGTTGGACTAGCGGGAGGGAGTTACAATGAGCAGTTCTTC